This note documents a single TCR beta chain sequence. Its antigen specificity is not known. No much larger clonotype is one base removed from it; base qualities were not supplied. Sequences MNHEY (CDR1) and SMNVEV (CDR2) are obtained from the germline V gene (reference sequence). A distance of 14 bases separates the germline ends of V and J, which lose 6 bases and 5 bases respectively. There are 13 amino acids in the CDR3, from cysteine to phenylalanine inclusive. Here the CDR3 DNA is all that survives: 39 bases in frame from base 1. This sample was taken from a study of cytomegalovirus exposure and HLA in healthy donors (dated 2017 in TCRdb). Regarding the complete study: An earlier analysis of a few hundred of the donors reported under 300 Gb of sequence data and around 120 million unique TCR beta sequences obtained from around 190 million T cells. Roughly 300 gigabases of sequencing data and around 80 million unique TCR sequences made up an early release that covered fewer than 650 HLA-typed donors. Among the roughly 400 genotyped donors, around 81% belonged to the genetic ancestry cluster associated with self-reported Caucasian donors. The study aimed to test whether signatures of past pathogen exposure could be identified by cataloging public T cell receptors. The study used immunosequencing to profile the T cell repertoires of hundreds of subjects and linked those repertoires to cytomegalovirus serostatus. Along with the approximately 670-subject first cohort, a separate validation cohort of around 120 different subjects was used. To predict cytomegalovirus infection status, the study brought together high-throughput TCR immunosequencing, statistical association of individual TCRs with disease status, and machine learning. To study patterns of TCR occurrence, a later analysis re-analyzed previously published TCR beta repertoires from more than 550 donors and added high-resolution HLA genotyping. In the later analysis, no new phenotypic data were used to find candidate immune exposures; instead, reliance was placed on TCR beta sequences and their occurrence across donors. An earlier analysis of around 640 of the donors used high-throughput TCR beta sequencing to judge whether each TCR beta V gene segment behaved as functional or pseudogenic. Donor age, sex, ethnicity and CMV serostatus were collected together with the repertoire data. A later genetic analysis used genome-wide SNP genotypes for about 65% of the roughly 700 donors, treating that subset as a discovery cohort. All discovery cohort repertoires had been generated using a single sequencing platform. Both class I and class II loci were covered by HLA typing, at four-digit resolution. The number of typed donors differed by locus: about 629-630 for A, B, C, DRB1 and DQB1; some 500 for DQA1; 600 to 610 for DPA1; and about 450 for DPB1. A few DR-DQ haplotypes were treated as single units for association and clustering because of strong linkage in the cohort. Among almost 400 genotyped donors of the cohort, an average of roughly 240,000 unique TCR beta nucleotide sequences were sequenced per donor, approximately 20% of them non-productive.

The method behind the library was the immunoSEQ multiplex PCR assay. A mixture of 60 forward primers for TCR Vbeta segments and 13 reverse primers for TCR Jbeta segments was used in the multiplex PCR. The CDR3 region of rearranged TCR beta genes was amplified from genomic DNA with a multiplex PCR assay. The Illumina HiSeq System was used to sequence the amplified TCR beta libraries as 87-base-pair reads. The authors' analysis ran thus. In a later analysis, 77 million or so unique TCR beta chains were counted across the 690 or so repertoires, and around 10 million of these chains were shared by at least two donors. To remove PCR and sequencing errors, raw reads were error-corrected and collapsed into unique sequences using a nearest-neighbor algorithm that merged closely related sequences. Alignment of CDR3 sequences to IMGT reference sequences was used to assign V, D and J gene segments. For a sequence to be retained, a match of at least six nucleotides was required to both a V gene segment and a J gene segment. Rearrangements were classified as productive when the CDR3 lacked stop codons and remained in frame with V and J, and all other rearrangements were classified as non-productive. Following IMGT convention, CDR3 was defined as the stretch from the second conserved V-encoded cysteine to the conserved J-encoded phenylalanine. The earlier analysis of more than 450 of the donors excluded sequences that lacked an unambiguous match to a single V gene segment. In an earlier analysis of several hundred of the donors, V segments were called functional above 56.7% productive rearrangements and were called segregating when the between-donor standard deviation exceeded 5%. A statistical classification framework was built to diagnose cytomegalovirus status from the catalog of TCR beta chain sequences. A later analysis assigned V and J genes by comparing TCR nucleotide sequences with IMGT/GENE-DB human TR gene sequences. In a later analysis, CDR3 sequences and most-parsimonious VDJ recombination scenarios were assigned using the TCRdist pipeline. In a later analysis, every TCR beta chain was defined by the combination of its CDR3 amino acid sequence and its V-gene family, and reads without a unique V-gene family were dropped. In a later analysis, around 600 highly shared, low-generation-probability nucleotide sequences were removed to address suspected cross-contamination and a sequencing artifact. For each public chain, a later analysis derived a clonal expansion index from normalized ranks of inferred template counts within each repertoire. In a later analysis, generation probabilities were computed using a VDJ recombination model fitted to out-of-frame rearrangements, and the results were checked against IGoR. Hypergeometric tests were used in a later analysis to score TCR-TCR, TCR-HLA and TCR-CMV co-occurrence, with a repertoire-size bias correction applied to the TCR pairs. A later analysis estimated false discovery rates by permuting HLA or CMV assignments 20 times. In a later analysis, co-occurring TCRs were grouped using DBSCAN, with TCRdist sequence similarity added in when clustering inside HLA-allele-positive subsets. Repertoires with fewer than 30,000 or more than 120,000 public chains were left out of co-occurrence clustering, as were a handful of repertoires with anomalous nucleotide sharing. TCRdb re-hosts the immuneACCESS table, in-frame sequences only. Its copies lack some clones; in the studies checked, an unresolved V gene accounts for under half of them, and the cause for the rest is not known. That table is the source of V, J and clone size, and D and trimming were worked out from the DNA. The sample profile shows around 200,000 clones; 75% to 90% of them were found once. The ten largest clones represent less than 7% of the sample.

In total, fewer than 750 healthy bone marrow donors made up the cohort. All cohort members were sampled while nominally healthy, although unrecorded immune exposures were likely present. The donor tested CMV seropositive, placing the donor among the 289 seropositive members of the cohort. Each donor provided a peripheral blood sample, and peripheral blood mononuclear cells were used for TCR beta sequencing. Genomic DNA extraction from the blood cell samples was performed with the Qiagen DNeasy Blood Extraction Kit. The paper's findings and limits, for the study overall: Immune exposure information for the cohort was limited to CMV serostatus. Linkage disequilibrium might explain the correlated functional status among segregating V segments, but an unknown experimental factor could not be ruled out. A later analysis found that most CMV-associated TCR beta chains appeared HLA-restricted, with HLA associations seemingly driven largely by CMV exposure. In a later analysis, some 18,000 TCR beta sequences were associated with specific HLA alleles at a false discovery rate of 0.05. Several of the top co-occurrence clusters appeared to be linked to parvovirus B19, influenza, CMV and Epstein-Barr virus, according to a later analysis. Cytomegalovirus status was reported to be diagnosed by the classifier with high specificity and sensitivity in both the original and validation cohorts. In a later analysis, HLA-associated TCR beta chains were found to be more clonally expanded and to have lower generation probabilities than equally common non-associated chains. In the study, about 150 TCR beta chains were listed as associated with cytomegalovirus. When HLA alleles, especially DR and DQ, strongly co-occurred, TCR associations were difficult to assign to individual alleles. Because the 87-base-pair reads could not distinguish some IMGT-functional V segments, including TRBV6-2 and TRBV6-3, those segments were excluded. The cohort was sequenced for TCR beta chains only, and without alpha or paired-chain data the features that could be detected were limited. Because some donors lacked HLA typing at each locus, the association tests relied only on the typed subset. Compared with the roughly 670-donor mean, donors in an Asian-associated ancestry cluster had fewer N-insertions in productive TCRs, according to a later genetic analysis. A cluster of highly shared sequence variants was judged likely to be a technical artifact of the sequencing pipeline. In an earlier analysis of about 550 of the donors, most TCR beta V segments were observed in productive rearrangements about 87% or about 30% of the time, broadly matching IMGT annotations. The presence/absence analyses assumed that sequencing depth was roughly uniform across donors, and that assumption may not be true. In vitro tests confirmed that three of the cytomegalovirus-associated TCR beta chains recognize cytomegalovirus antigens. Most TCR sequences were observed very rarely across donors, whereas some public TCRs were present in many individuals. The earlier analysis of approximately 560 of the donors excluded approximately 17 rarely observed V segments, including chromosome 9 orphons, because counts were too low. A later analysis found that TCR association rates varied across HLA loci, with DRB1 alleles showing the most associated TCRs and HLA-C alleles the fewest. The authors suggested that the approach could potentially be generalized to other disease states and immunological phenotypes. A later genetic analysis associated a missense DCLRE1C variant with V-gene and J-gene trimming of TCR beta chains, and an independent cohort replicated the association. A further reported finding was that TCR beta sequences accurately predicted the HLA-A and HLA-B alleles for most subjects in the first cohort.

Sequencing was done on a sample of PBMCs. The rearranged chain carries TRBV27 and TRBJ2-7; a weak D assignment points to TRBD2 (5 bases agree). The receptor's source is a man between 40 and 49 years old in good health and CMV-seropositive. The bases are TGTGCCAGCAGCCTGGGAGTTCATAACGAGCAGTACTTC. It encodes CASSLGVHNEQYF.